This T cell receptor (beta chain) derives from a study of monozygotic twins with inflammatory bowel disease. The germline gives CDR1 SGHNT, CDR2 YYREEE (reference sequence). This CDR3 region has 15 residues. Study-wide findings and caveats: Twins with IBD were found to have lower TCRbeta diversity (inverse Simpson) than healthy co-twins.

Making each TCR library took 3,000 to 4,000 ng of total RNA. The template switching step added UMIs that contained a 6-nucleotide sample barcode. TCRdb re-called the 5' RACE reads and catalogs CDR3 proteins one per entry, DNA excluded. This sample contains roughly 150,000 distinct CDR3 sequences. A remark on this clonotype: As yet, its antigen is unknown.

The sequenced sample was blood. This TCR came from a human donor with ulcerative colitis or Crohn's disease, or a healthy co-twin of an affected twin (not recorded which). V usage is TRBV5-4 and J usage is TRBJ2-1; the D call from TCRdb, TRBD2, cannot be confirmed without DNA. This chain's CDR3 is CASSLTSGRHNEQFF.